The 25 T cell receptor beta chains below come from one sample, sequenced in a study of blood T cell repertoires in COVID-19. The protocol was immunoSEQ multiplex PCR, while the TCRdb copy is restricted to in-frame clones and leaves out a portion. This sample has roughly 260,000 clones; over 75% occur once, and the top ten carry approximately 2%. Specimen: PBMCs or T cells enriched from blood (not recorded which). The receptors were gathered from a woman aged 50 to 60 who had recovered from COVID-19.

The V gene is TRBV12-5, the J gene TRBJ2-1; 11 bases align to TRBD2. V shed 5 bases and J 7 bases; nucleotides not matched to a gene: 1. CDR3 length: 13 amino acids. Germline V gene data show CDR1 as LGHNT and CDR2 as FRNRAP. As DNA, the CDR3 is TGTGCTAGTGGTCTAGCGGGAGGAAATGAGCAGTTCTTC. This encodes CASGLAGGNEQFF.

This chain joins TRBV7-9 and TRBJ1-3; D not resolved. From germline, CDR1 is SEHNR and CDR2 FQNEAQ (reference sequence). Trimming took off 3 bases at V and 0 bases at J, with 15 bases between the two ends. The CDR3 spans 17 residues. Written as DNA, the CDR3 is TGTGCCAGCAGCTTTAGCGGAGGGCTCCTCTCTGGAAACACCATATATTTT. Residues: CASSFSGGLLSGNTIYF.

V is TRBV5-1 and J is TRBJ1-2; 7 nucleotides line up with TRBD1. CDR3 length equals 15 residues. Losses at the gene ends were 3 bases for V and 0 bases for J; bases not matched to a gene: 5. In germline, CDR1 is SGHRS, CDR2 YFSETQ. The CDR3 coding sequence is TGCGCCAGCAGCTCCGGAGGGGGCCCTAACTATGGCTACACCTTC. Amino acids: CASSSGGGPNYGYTF.

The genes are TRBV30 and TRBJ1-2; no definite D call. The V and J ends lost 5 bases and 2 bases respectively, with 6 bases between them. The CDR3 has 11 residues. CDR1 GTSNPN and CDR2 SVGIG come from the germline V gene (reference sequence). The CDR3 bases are TGTGCCTGGGAGGAGAACTATGGCTACACCTTC. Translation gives CAWEENYGYTF.

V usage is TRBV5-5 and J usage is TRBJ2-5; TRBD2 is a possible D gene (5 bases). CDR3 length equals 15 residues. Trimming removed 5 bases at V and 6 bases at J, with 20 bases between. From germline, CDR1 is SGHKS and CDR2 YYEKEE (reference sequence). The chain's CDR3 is CASRQKTTSEKTQYF. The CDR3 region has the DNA TGTGCCAGCAGGCAAAAGACTACCTCCGAGAAGACCCAGTACTTC.

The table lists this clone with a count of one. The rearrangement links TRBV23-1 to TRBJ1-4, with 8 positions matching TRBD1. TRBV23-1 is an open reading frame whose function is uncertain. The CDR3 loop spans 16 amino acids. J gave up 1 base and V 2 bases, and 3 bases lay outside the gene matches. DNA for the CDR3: TGCGCCAGCAGTCAAAGCGACAGGGGAACTAATGAAAAACTGTTTTTT. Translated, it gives CASSQSDRGTNEKLFF.

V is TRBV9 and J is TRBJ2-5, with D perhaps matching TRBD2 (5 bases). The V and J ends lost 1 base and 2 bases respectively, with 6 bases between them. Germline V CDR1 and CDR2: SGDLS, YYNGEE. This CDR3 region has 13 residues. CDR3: CASSVSGQETQYF. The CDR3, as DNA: TGTGCCAGCAGCGTAAGCGGACAAGAGACCCAGTACTTC.

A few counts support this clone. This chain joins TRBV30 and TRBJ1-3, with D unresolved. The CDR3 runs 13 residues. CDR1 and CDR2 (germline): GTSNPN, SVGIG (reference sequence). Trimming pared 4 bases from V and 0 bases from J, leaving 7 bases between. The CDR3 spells CAWTDISGNTIYF. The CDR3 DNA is TGTGCCTGGACCGACATCTCTGGAAACACCATATATTTT.

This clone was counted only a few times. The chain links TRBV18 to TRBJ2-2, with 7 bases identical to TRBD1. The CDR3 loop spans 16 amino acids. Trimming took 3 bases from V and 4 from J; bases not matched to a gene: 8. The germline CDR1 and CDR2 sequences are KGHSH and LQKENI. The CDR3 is CASSPSTGFGTGELFF. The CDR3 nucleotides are TGTGCCAGCTCACCTTCGACAGGGTTTGGCACCGGGGAGCTGTTTTTT.

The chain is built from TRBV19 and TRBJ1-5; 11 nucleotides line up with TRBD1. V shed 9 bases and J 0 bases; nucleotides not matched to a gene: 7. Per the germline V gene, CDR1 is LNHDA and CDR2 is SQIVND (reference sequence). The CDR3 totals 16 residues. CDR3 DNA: TGTGCCAGCCAAGGGACAGGGGGAGGTAGCAATCAGCCCCAGCATTTT. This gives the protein CASQGTGGGSNQPQHF.

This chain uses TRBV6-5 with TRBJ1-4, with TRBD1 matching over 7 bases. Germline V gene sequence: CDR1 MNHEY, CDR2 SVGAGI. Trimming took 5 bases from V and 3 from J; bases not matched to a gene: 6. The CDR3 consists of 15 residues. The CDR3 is CASSTTGFANEKLFF. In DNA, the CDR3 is TGTGCCAGCAGTACGACAGGGTTTGCTAATGAAAAACTGTTTTTT.

The chain's CDR3 is CASSNRGAGSGQPQHF. CDR3 coding DNA: TGTGCCAGCAGTAACAGGGGGGCCGGGTCTGGTCAGCCCCAGCATTTT. This chain links TRBV3-1 (or the pseudogene TRBV3-2) with TRBJ1-5; 8 nucleotides align to TRBD1. This CDR3 has 16 amino acids. Germline trimming cut 6 bases from V and 6 bases from J; bases unmatched to any gene: 13. The germline V gene encodes CDR1 LGHDT and CDR2 YNNKEL (reference sequence).

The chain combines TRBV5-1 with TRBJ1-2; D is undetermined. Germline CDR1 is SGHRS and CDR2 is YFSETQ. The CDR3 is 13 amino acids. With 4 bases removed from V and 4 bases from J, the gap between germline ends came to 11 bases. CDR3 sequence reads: CASSVQTTYGYTF. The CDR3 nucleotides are TGCGCCAGCAGCGTACAGACCACCTATGGCTACACCTTC.

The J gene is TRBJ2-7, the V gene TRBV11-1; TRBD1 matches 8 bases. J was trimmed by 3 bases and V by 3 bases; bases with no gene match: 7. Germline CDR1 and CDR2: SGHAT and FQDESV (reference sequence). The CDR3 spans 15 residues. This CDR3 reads CASSFGQGGYYEQYF. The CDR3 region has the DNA TGTGCCAGCAGCTTTGGACAGGGTGGATACTACGAGCAGTACTTC.

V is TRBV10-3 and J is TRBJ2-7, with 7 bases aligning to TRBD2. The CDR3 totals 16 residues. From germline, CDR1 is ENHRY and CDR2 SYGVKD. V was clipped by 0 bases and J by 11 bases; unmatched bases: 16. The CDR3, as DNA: TGTGCCATCAGTGAGTCGGGGGGGAGGACTCGCCGAACGGAGTACTTC. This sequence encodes CAISESGGRTRRTEYF.

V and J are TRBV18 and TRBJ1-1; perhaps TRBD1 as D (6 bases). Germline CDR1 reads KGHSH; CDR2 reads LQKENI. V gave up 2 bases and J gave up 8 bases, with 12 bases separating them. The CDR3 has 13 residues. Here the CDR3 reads CASSPNRDMEAFF. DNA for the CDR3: TGTGCCAGCTCACCAAACCGGGACATGGAAGCTTTCTTT.

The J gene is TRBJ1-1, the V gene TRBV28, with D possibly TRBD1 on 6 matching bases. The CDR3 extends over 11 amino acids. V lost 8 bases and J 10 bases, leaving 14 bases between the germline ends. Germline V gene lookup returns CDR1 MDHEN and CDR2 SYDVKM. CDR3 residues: CASREGGGAFF. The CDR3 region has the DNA TGTGCCAGCCGAGAGGGAGGGGGAGCTTTCTTT.

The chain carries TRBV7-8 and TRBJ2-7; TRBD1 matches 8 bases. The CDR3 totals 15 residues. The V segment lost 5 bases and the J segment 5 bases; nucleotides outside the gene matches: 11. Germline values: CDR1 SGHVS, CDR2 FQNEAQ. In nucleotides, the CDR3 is TGTGCCAGCAGCCCAGGTCAGGGGGCGCTTCACGAGCAGTACTTC. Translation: CASSPGQGALHEQYF. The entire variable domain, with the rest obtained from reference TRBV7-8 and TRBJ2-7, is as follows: GAGVSQSPRYKVAKRGQDVALRCDPISGHVSLFWYQQALGQGPEFLTYFQNEAQLDKSGLPSDRFFAERPEGSVSTLKIQRTQQEDSAVYLCASSPGQGALHEQYFGPGTRLTVT.

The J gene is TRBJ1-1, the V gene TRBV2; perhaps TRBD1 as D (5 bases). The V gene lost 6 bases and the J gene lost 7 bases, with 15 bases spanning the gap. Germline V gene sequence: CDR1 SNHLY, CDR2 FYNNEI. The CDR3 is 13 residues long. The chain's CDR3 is CASRAEGVIEAFF. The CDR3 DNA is TGTGCCAGCAGAGCCGAAGGGGTTATTGAAGCTTTCTTT.

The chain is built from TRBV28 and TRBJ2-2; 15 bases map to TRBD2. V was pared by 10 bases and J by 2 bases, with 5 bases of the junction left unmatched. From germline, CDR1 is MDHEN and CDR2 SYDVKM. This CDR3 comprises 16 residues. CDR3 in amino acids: CAIGGLAGGNTGELFF. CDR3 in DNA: TGTGCCATCGGGGGACTAGCGGGAGGAAACACCGGGGAGCTGTTTTTT.

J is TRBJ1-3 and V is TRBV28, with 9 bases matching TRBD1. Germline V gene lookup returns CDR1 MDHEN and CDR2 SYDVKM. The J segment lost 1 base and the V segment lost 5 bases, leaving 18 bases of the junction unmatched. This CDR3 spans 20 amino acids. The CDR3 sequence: CASSTPLARKDRGSGNTIYF. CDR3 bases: TGTGCCAGCAGTACGCCTCTCGCCCGAAAGGACAGGGGTTCTGGAAACACCATATATTTT.

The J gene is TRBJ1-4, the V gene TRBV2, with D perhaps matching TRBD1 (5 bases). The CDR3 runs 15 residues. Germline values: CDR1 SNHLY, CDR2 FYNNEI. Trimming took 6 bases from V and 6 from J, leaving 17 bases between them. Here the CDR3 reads CASRANRQGYEKLFF. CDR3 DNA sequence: TGTGCCAGCAGAGCGAACAGGCAGGGTTATGAAAAACTGTTTTTT. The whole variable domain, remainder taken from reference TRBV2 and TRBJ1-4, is EPEVTQTPSHQVTQMGQEVILRCVPISNHLYFYWYRQILGQKVEFLVSFYNNEISEKSEIFDDQFSVERPDGSNFTLKIRSTKLEDSAMYFCASRANRQGYEKLFFGSGTQLSVL.

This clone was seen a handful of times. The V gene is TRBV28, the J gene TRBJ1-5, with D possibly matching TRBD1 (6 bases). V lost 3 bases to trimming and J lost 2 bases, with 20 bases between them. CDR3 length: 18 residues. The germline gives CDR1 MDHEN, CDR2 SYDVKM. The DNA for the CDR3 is TGTGCCAGCAGTTTCTTTACAGGGACCCTTAGGGGCAATCAGCCCCAGCATTTT. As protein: CASSFFTGTLRGNQPQHF.

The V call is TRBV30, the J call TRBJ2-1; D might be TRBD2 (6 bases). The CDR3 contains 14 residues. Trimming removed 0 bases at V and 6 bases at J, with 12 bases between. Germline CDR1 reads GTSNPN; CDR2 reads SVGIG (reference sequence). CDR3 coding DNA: TGTGCCTGGAGTGTAAAACGGGAGTGCAATGAGCAGTTCTTC. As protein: CAWSVKRECNEQFF.

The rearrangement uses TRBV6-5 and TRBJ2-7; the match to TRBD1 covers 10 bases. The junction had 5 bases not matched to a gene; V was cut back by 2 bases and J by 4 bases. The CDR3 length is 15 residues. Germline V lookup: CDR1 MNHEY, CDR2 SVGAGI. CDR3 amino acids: CASSYRDRGQYEQYF. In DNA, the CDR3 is TGTGCCAGCAGTTACCGGGACAGGGGACAATACGAGCAGTACTTC.